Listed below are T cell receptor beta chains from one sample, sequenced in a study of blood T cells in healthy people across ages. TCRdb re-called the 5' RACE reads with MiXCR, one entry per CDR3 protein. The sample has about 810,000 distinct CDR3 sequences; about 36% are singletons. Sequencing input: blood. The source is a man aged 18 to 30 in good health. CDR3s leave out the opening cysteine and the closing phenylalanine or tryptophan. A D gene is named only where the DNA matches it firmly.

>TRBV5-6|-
ASSPLPRGRYTDTQY
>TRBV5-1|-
ASSFPRGAAVLSTDTQY
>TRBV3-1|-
ASSHPRGVLT
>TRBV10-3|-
AISPDRSSPLH
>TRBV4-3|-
ASSQDRLNSNQPQH
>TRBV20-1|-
SARVDSGAKNIQY
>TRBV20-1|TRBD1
SADADRFVTEAF
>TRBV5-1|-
ASSLAKTYEQY
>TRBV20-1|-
SATQETGPFYEQY
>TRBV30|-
AWSWRSNYGYT
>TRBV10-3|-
AIRDGGAADEKLF
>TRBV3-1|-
ASSHGQSYGYT
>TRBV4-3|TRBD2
ASSQGGLADSYEQY
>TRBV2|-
ASSGGPTRNNEQF
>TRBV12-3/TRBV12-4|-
ASTSIGLSLH
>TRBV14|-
ASSPIPGSTDMQY
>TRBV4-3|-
ASSHQRTGAGGYQETQY
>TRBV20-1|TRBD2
SARSGGRYEQY